The table lists the clone carrying this T cell receptor (beta chain) with a few counts. Its antigen is undetermined. This may stem from a read error, because a much larger clone lies one nucleotide away. The lymph nodes were axillary draining lymph nodes from breast cancer patients. CDR3 length: 11 amino acids. Germline V CDR1 and CDR2: MNHEY, SVGAGI. Trimming took 5 bases from V and 4 from J, leaving 5 bases between them. This sample was included in a study of breast tumors, draining lymph nodes, adjacent tissues. General observations from the study: Compared with lymph nodes, tumors were less diverse; compared with nontumor tissue, more.

TCRdb passed the multiplex PCR reads through MiXCR, listing each CDR3 protein once. The sample carries about 230,000 distinct CDR3 sequences, approximately 29% recorded once. The receptor was derived from a female donor with breast cancer. Some clones in this sample may be carry-over from other donors' samples. The sequenced sample was axillary lymph node tissue. The V and J genes are TRBV6-5 and TRBJ1-2; D gene uncertain. The CDR3 coding sequence is TGTGCCAGCAGTCCCCGCTATGGCTACACCTTC. Encoded protein: CASSPRYGYTF.